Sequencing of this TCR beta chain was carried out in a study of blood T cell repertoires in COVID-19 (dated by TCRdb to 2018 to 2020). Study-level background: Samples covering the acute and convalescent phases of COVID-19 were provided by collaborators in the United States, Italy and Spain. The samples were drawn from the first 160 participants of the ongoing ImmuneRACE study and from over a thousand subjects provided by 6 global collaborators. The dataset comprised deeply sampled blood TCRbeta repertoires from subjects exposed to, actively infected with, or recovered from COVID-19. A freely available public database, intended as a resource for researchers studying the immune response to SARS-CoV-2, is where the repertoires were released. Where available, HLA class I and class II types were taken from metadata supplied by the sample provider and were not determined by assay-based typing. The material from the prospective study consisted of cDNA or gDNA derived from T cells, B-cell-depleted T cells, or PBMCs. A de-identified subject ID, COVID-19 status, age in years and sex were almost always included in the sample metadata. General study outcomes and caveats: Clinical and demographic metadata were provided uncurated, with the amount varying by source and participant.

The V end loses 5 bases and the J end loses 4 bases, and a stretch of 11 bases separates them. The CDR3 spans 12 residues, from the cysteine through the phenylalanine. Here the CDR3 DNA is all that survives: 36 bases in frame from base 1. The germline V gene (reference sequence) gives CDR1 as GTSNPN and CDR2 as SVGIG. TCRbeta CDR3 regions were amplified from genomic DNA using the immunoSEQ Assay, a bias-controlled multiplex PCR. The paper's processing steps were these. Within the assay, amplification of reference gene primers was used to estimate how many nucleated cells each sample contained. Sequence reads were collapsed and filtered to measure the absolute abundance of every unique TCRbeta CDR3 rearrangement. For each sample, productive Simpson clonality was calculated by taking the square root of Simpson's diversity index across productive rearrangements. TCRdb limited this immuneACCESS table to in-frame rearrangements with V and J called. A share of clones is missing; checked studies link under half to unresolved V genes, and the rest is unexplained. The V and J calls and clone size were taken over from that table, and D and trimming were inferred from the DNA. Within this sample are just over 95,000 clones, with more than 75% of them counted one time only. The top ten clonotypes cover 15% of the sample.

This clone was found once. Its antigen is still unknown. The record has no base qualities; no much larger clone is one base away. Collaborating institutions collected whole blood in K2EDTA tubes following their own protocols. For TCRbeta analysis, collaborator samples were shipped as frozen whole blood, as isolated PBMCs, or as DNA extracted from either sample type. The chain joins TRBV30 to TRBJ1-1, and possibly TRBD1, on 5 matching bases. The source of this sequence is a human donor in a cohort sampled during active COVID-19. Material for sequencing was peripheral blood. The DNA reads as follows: TGTGCCTGGCTCAGGGAGGGCACTGAAGCTTTCTTT. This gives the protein CAWLREGTEAFF.